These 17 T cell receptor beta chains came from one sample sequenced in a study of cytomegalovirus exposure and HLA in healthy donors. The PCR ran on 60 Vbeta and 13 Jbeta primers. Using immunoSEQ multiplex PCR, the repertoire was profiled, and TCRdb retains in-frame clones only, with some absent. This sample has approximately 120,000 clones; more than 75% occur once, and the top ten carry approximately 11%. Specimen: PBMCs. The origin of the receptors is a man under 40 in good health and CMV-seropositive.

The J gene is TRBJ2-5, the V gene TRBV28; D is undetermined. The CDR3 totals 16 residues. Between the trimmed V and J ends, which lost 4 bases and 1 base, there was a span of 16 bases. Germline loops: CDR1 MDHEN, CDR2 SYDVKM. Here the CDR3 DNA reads TGTGCCAGCAGTTACACGTCTGGCGGTACCCAAGAGACCCAGTACTTC. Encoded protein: CASSYTSGGTQETQYF.

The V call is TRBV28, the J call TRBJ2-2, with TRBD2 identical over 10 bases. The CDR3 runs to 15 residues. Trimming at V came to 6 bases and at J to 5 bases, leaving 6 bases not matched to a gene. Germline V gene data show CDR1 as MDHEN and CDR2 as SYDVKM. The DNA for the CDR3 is TGTGCCAGCAGCCCAGCGGGAGGGCGGACCGGGGAGCTGTTTTTT. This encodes CASSPAGGRTGELFF.

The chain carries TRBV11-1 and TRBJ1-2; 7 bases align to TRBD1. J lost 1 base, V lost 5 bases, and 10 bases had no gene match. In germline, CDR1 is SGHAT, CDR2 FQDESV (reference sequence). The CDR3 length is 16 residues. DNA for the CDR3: TGTGCCAGCAGCCTTGGGACAGTTGCGAATAACTATGGCTACACCTTC. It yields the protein CASSLGTVANNYGYTF. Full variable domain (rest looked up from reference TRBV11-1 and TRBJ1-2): EAEVAQSPRYKITEKSQAVAFWCDPISGHATLYWYRQILGQGPELLVQFQDESVVDDSQLPKDRFSAERLKGVDSTLKIQPAELGDSAMYLCASSLGTVANNYGYTFGSGTRLTVV.

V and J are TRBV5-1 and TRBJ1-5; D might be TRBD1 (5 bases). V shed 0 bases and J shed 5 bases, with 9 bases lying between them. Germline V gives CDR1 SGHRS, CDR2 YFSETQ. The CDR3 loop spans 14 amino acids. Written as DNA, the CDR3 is TGCGCCAGCAGCTTGGACGGGGGGGATCAGCCCCAGCATTTT. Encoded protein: CASSLDGGDQPQHF.

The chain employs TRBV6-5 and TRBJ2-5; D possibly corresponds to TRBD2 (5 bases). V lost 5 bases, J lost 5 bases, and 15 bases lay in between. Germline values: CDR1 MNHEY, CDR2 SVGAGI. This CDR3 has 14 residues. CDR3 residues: CASSEGIHSETQYF. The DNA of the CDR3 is TGTGCCAGCAGTGAGGGAATACATTCGGAGACCCAGTACTTC.

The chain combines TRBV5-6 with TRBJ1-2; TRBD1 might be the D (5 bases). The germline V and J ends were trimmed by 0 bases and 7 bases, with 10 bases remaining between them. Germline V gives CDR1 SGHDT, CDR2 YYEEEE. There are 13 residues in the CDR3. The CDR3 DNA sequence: TGTGCCAGCAGCTTGGCGGGGGTACTTGGCTACACCTTC. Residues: CASSLAGVLGYTF.

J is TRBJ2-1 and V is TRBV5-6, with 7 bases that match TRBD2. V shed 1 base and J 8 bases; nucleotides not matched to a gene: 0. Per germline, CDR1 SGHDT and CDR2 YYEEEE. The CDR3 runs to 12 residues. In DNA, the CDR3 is TGTGCCAGCAGCTTGACTAGCGATGAGCAGTTCTTC. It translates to CASSLTSDEQFF. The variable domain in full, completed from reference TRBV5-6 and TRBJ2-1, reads DAGVTQSPTHLIKTRGQQVTLRCSPKSGHDTVSWYQQALGQGPQFIFQYYEEEERQRGNFPDRFSGHQFPNYSSELNVNALLLGDSALYLCASSLTSDEQFFGPGTRLTVL.

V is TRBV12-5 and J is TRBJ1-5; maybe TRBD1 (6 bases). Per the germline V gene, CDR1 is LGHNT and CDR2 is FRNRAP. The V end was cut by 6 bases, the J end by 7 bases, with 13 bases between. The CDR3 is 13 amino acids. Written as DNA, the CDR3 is TGTGCTAGTGGCGTGGGAGGGGGACAGCCCCAGCATTTT. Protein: CASGVGGGQPQHF. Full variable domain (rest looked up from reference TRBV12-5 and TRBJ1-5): DARVTQTPRHKVTEMGQEVTMRCQPILGHNTVFWYRQTMMQGLELLAYFRNRAPLDDSGMPKDRFSAEMPDATLATLKIQPSEPRDSAVYFCASGVGGGQPQHFGDGTRLSIL.

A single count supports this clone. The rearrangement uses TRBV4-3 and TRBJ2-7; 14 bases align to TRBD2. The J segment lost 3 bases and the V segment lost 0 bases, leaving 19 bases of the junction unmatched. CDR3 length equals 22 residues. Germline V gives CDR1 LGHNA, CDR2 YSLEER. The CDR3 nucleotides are TGCGCCAGCAGCCAAGATTTGGCGCCCCCGACTAGCGGGAGGGCCGAGCTCTACGAGCAGTACTTC. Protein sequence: CASSQDLAPPTSGRAELYEQYF.

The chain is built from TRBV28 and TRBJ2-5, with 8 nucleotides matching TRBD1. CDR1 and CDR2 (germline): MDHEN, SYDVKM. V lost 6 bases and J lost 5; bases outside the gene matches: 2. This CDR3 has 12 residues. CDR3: CASRTGGETQYF. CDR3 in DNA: TGTGCCAGCAGAACAGGGGGTGAGACCCAGTACTTC.

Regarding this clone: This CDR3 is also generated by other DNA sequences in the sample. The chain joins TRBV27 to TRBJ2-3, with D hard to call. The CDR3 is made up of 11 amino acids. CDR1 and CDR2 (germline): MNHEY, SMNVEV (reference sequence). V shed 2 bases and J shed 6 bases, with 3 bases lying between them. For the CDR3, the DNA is TGTGCCAGCAGTTTACAGGATACGCAGTATTTT. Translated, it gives CASSLQDTQYF.

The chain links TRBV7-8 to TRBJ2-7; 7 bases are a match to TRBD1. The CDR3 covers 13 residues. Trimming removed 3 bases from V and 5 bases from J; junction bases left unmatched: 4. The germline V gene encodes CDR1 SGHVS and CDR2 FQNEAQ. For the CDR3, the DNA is TGTGCCAGCAGCTTGTACGGGACAGACGAGCAGTACTTC. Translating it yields CASSLYGTDEQYF. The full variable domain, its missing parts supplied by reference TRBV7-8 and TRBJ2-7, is GAGVSQSPRYKVAKRGQDVALRCDPISGHVSLFWYQQALGQGPEFLTYFQNEAQLDKSGLPSDRFFAERPEGSVSTLKIQRTQQEDSAVYLCASSLYGTDEQYFGPGTRLTVT.

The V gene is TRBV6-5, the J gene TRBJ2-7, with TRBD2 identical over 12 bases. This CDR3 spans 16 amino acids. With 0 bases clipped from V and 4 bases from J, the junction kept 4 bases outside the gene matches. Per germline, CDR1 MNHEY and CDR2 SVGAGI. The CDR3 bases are TGTGCCAGCAGTTACTCGGCGACTAGCGGGAGTTACGAGCAGTACTTC. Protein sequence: CASSYSATSGSYEQYF.

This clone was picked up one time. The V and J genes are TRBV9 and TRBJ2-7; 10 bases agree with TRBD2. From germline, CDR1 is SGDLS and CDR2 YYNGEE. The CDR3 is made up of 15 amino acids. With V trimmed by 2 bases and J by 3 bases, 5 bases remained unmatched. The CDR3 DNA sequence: TGTGCCAGCAGCGTCGGGACTAGCGCACACTACGAGCAGTACTTC. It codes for CASSVGTSAHYEQYF.

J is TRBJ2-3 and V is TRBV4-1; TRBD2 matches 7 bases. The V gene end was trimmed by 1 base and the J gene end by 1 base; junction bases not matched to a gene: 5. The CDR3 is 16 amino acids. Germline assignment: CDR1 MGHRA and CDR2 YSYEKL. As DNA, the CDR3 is TGCGCCAGCAGCCAAGGTGCGGGGGTCCGCACAGATACGCAGTATTTT. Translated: CASSQGAGVRTDTQYF.

CDR3 bases: TGTGCCAGCAGTCTTCGGGGAGCCACTAATGAAAAACTGTTTTTT. Residues: CASSLRGATNEKLFF. The chain joins TRBV6-5 to TRBJ1-4; D is uncertain. This CDR3 has 15 residues. The germline V gene has CDR1 MNHEY and CDR2 SVGAGI. Trimming shortened V by 5 bases and J by 2 bases, and 12 bases separated the two germline ends.

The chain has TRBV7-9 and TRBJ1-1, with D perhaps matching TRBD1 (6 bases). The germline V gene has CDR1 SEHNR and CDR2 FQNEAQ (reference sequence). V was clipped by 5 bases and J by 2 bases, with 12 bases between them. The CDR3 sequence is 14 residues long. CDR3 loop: CASSPKDSNTEAFF. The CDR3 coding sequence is TGTGCCAGCAGCCCGAAGGACAGCAACACTGAAGCTTTCTTT.